Listed here are 31 T cell receptor beta chains from one sample, sequenced in a study of cytomegalovirus exposure and HLA in healthy donors. The PCR had 60 Vbeta and 13 Jbeta primers. The method was immunoSEQ multiplex PCR; TCRdb's version includes in-frame clones alone and lacks a portion of them. The sample includes some 200,000 clones, about 80% of them seen just once. The sequencing input was PBMCs. These receptors came from a woman between 50 and 59 years old in good health and CMV-seropositive.

This clone occurred once. The chain combines TRBV27 with TRBJ1-5, with no clear D. Looked up from germline, CDR1 is MNHEY and CDR2 is SMNVEV (reference sequence). CDR3 size: 12 residues. The V end lost 3 bases, the J end lost 5 bases, and 5 bases lay between the germline ends. This CDR3 is CASSFNDQPQHF. In DNA, the CDR3 is TGTGCCAGCAGTTTTAATGATCAGCCCCAGCATTTT.

The chain employs TRBV28 and TRBJ2-1, with 8 positions matching TRBD2. This CDR3 spans 15 amino acids. Germline assignment: CDR1 MDHEN and CDR2 SYDVKM. Unmatched junction bases numbered 7, after V lost 3 bases and J lost 6 bases. CDR3 DNA sequence: TGTGCCAGCAGTTTTCCGGGGGGGCCCCGCAATGAGCAGTTCTTC. Translating it yields CASSFPGGPRNEQFF.

The chain combines TRBV28 with TRBJ1-5, with 8 positions matching TRBD1. V trimming: 5 bases; J trimming: 1 base; junction bases outside the gene matches: 10. CDR3 size: 17 residues. In germline, CDR1 is MDHEN, CDR2 SYDVKM. The CDR3: CASSMAGGFGSNQPQHF. Written as DNA, the CDR3 is TGTGCCAGCAGTATGGCAGGGGGCTTCGGGAGCAATCAGCCCCAGCATTTT.

The V and J genes are TRBV2 and TRBJ2-5, with 8 bases lining up with TRBD1. V was pared by 3 bases and J by 3 bases, with 6 bases of the junction left unmatched. Germline V gives CDR1 SNHLY, CDR2 FYNNEI. The CDR3 is made up of 15 amino acids. CDR3 in DNA: TGTGCCAGCAGTGACAGGGGGCGATCCGAAGAGACCCAGTACTTC. Its translation is CASSDRGRSEETQYF.

This clone showed up just once. The chain is built from TRBV7-9 and TRBJ1-2; maybe TRBD1 (6 bases). This CDR3 is built from 15 residues. Germline CDR1 and CDR2: SEHNR and FQNEAQ (reference sequence). The V end was cut by 4 bases, the J end by 1 base, with 13 bases between. CDR3: CASSSLDRSNYGYTF. The CDR3 DNA sequence: TGTGCCAGCAGCTCCCTCGACAGGAGTAACTATGGCTACACCTTC.

The J gene is TRBJ2-3, the V gene TRBV9; 10 positions agree with TRBD1. Trimming took 1 base from V and 2 from J; bases not matched to a gene: 4. The germline V gene has CDR1 SGDLS and CDR2 YYNGEE. CDR3 length: 16 residues. CDR3 DNA: TGTGCCAGCAGCGTAAGACAGGGGGCAATCACAGATACGCAGTATTTT. Protein product: CASSVRQGAITDTQYF.

The chain combines TRBV6-5 with TRBJ2-7; TRBD2 matches 7 bases. V lost 7 bases, J lost 0 bases, and 6 bases stayed unmatched. The CDR3 has 14 residues. Germline V gene lookup returns CDR1 MNHEY and CDR2 SVGAGI. The chain's CDR3 is CASNRGGDSYEQYF. The CDR3 bases are TGTGCCAGCAACCGCGGGGGAGACTCCTACGAGCAGTACTTC.

This chain joins TRBV28 and TRBJ2-7, with TRBD2 matching 7 bases. This CDR3 comprises 15 residues. Germline lookup yields CDR1 MDHEN and CDR2 SYDVKM. With V trimmed by 5 bases and J by 2 bases, 9 bases remained unmatched. Here the CDR3 reads CASSRGTNPPYEQYF. For the CDR3, the DNA is TGTGCCAGCAGTCGTGGGACTAACCCCCCCTACGAGCAGTACTTC.

The chain joins TRBV10-3 to TRBJ2-2; tentative D call: TRBD1 (5 bases). The CDR3 consists of 15 residues. The ends were cut back, 2 bases at V and 6 bases at J, with 13 bases in the middle. CDR1 is ENHRY and CDR2 is SYGVKD in the germline V gene. The CDR3 sequence: CAISEQMQGPGELFF. Written as DNA, the CDR3 is TGTGCCATCAGTGAGCAGATGCAGGGCCCCGGGGAGCTGTTTTTT.

The chain links TRBV27 to TRBJ1-5, with D possibly TRBD1 on 6 matching bases. Trimming took 7 bases from V and 1 from J, leaving 11 bases between them. Looked up from germline, CDR1 is MNHEY and CDR2 is SMNVEV (reference sequence). The CDR3 length is 14 residues. The CDR3 region is CASTADRSNQPQHF. The CDR3 nucleotides are TGTGCCAGCACCGCTGACAGGAGCAATCAGCCCCAGCATTTT.

The sample holds a few counts of this clone. The chain employs TRBV5-1 and TRBJ2-2; 10 bases agree with TRBD1. With 0 bases clipped from V and 5 bases from J, the junction kept 4 bases outside the gene matches. Germline CDR1 and CDR2: SGHRS and YFSETQ. This CDR3 is 16 amino acids long. The DNA for the CDR3 is TGCGCCAGCAGCTTGGGAAGGACAGGGGGGACCGGGGAGCTGTTTTTT. Translation: CASSLGRTGGTGELFF.

In its sample, this clone was seen a few times. This sample also contains other DNA sequences that code for the same CDR3. This chain connects TRBV7-4 to TRBJ1-3, with D possibly TRBD1 on 5 matching bases. The germline gives CDR1 SGHVT, CDR2 SQSDAQ. Trimming took 5 bases from V and 2 from J, leaving 13 bases between them. This CDR3 region has 15 residues. CDR3 region: CASSPGGVAGNTIYF. CDR3 DNA: TGTGCCAGCAGCCCTGGAGGGGTCGCTGGAAACACCATATATTTT.

J is TRBJ2-3 and V is TRBV11-2, with 9 bases identical to TRBD2. There are 16 residues in the CDR3. The germline V gene has CDR1 SGHAT and CDR2 FQNNGV. Germline trimming cut 3 bases from V and 0 bases from J; bases unmatched to any gene: 4. CDR3 sequence (DNA): TGTGCCAGCAGCTTTAGCGGGGGTGCTAGCACAGATACGCAGTATTTT. Encoded protein: CASSFSGGASTDTQYF.

In its sample, this clone was seen once. The chain uses TRBV18 and TRBJ2-3; TRBD2 agrees at 10 bases. Losses at the gene ends were 0 bases for V and 5 bases for J; bases not matched to a gene: 2. Germline assignment: CDR1 KGHSH and CDR2 LQKENI. This CDR3 comprises 15 residues. CDR3 sequence reads: CASSPPGLALDTQYF. The CDR3 nucleotides read TGTGCCAGCTCACCACCGGGACTAGCGTTAGATACGCAGTATTTT.

Note on this clone: Other DNA sequences within the sample encode an identical CDR3. V usage is TRBV27 and J usage is TRBJ1-2; D is unclear. This CDR3 is built from 13 residues. The germline CDR1 and CDR2 sequences are MNHEY and SMNVEV (reference sequence). V was shortened by 4 bases and J by 7 bases, with 13 bases between the two germline ends. CDR3 protein: CASSSPREVGYTF. CDR3 sequence (DNA): TGTGCCAGCAGTTCCCCCCGGGAAGTTGGCTACACCTTC.

A word on this clone: The conserved phenylalanine or tryptophan normally closing the CDR3 is absent here, so this likely arose from a read error. No DNA is shown, since the ends of the CDR3 on it are uncertain; the CDR3 is the one TCRdb lists. The chain recombines TRBV5-8 with TRBJ2-7; TRBD2 was called by the table and not checked on the DNA. 12 amino acids form the CDR3, both terminal residues included. The germline V gene has CDR1 SGHTS and CDR2 YDEGEE. CDR3: CASSLTGTSGVN.

The rearrangement links TRBV7-2 to TRBJ2-1; the match to TRBD2 covers 8 bases. V shed 6 bases and J 4 bases; nucleotides not matched to a gene: 5. Germline V gene data show CDR1 as SGHTA and CDR2 as FQGNSA. The length of the CDR3 is 14 residues. The CDR3 DNA follows: TGTGCCAGCAGTGCCTTAGCGGGGTACAATGAGCAGTTCTTC. The encoded protein is CASSALAGYNEQFF.

This clone was seen a single time. V usage is TRBV18 and J usage is TRBJ1-5, with D possibly being TRBD1 (6 bases). Trimming left V 5 bases short and J 4 bases short, with 12 bases between. Germline V gene data show CDR1 as KGHSH and CDR2 as LQKENI. The CDR3 contains 14 residues. CDR3: CASSKTGSNQPQHF. The CDR3 DNA sequence: TGTGCCAGCTCAAAGACAGGTTCTAATCAGCCCCAGCATTTT.

Here the CDR3 reads CASRGANSYEQYF. CDR3 DNA: TGTGCCAGCAGGGGAGCCAACTCCTACGAGCAGTACTTC. The V and J genes are TRBV7-8 and TRBJ2-7; tentatively, D is TRBD2 (5 bases). The CDR3 covers 13 residues. Germline CDR1 reads SGHVS; CDR2 reads FQNEAQ. V was cut by 6 bases and J by 0 bases, with 9 bases left in between.

The chain links TRBV2 to TRBJ2-7, with a possible D match to TRBD2 (6 bases). Germline CDR1 and CDR2: SNHLY and FYNNEI. The germline V and J ends were trimmed by 10 bases and 2 bases, with 18 bases remaining between them. CDR3 size: 14 residues. CDR3 coding DNA: TGTGCCACCGGGACTCTGGTGAATCCCTACGAGCAGTACTTC. This sequence encodes CATGTLVNPYEQYF.

The chain carries TRBV5-4 and TRBJ2-5; 8 bases are shared with TRBD1. The germline CDR1 and CDR2 sequences are SGHNT and YYREEE (reference sequence). The V segment lost 0 bases and the J segment 5 bases; nucleotides outside the gene matches: 9. There are 16 residues in the CDR3. For the CDR3, the DNA is TGTGCCAGCAGCTTGGCCGGGGACAGGAGTTGGGAGACCCAGTACTTC. Its protein product is CASSLAGDRSWETQYF.

This chain connects TRBV9 to TRBJ1-1, with TRBD1 matching over 10 bases. Trimming cost V 0 bases and J 6 bases; bases outside gene matches: 5. The germline V gene encodes CDR1 SGDLS and CDR2 YYNGEE. This CDR3 spans 15 amino acids. The CDR3 sequence is CASSVGTGGGSEAFF. CDR3 DNA: TGTGCCAGCAGCGTAGGGACAGGGGGAGGGTCTGAAGCTTTCTTT. Full variable domain (rest looked up from reference TRBV9 and TRBJ1-1): DSGVTQTPKHLITATGQRVTLRCSPRSGDLSVYWYQQSLDQGLQFLIQYYNGEERAKGNILERFSAQQFPDLHSELNLSSLELGDSALYFCASSVGTGGGSEAFFGQGTRLTVV.

V gene TRBV11-1 combines with J gene TRBJ2-3, with TRBD2 matching over 9 bases. From germline, CDR1 is SGHAT and CDR2 FQDESV (reference sequence). There are 15 residues in the CDR3. The V segment lost 3 bases and the J segment 4 bases; nucleotides outside the gene matches: 5. The CDR3 DNA sequence: TGTGCCAGCAGCTTCGGCGGGGGGGTGTCAGATACGCAGTATTTT. Translating gives CASSFGGGVSDTQYF.

The gene calls are TRBV21-1 and TRBJ2-2; the DNA was not compared with TRBD1, the D call given in the table. TRBV21-1 is described as a pseudogene. The CDR3 has 15 amino acids. CDR3 bases: TGTGCCAGCAGCAATATCCAGGGGGACACCGGGGAGCTGTTTTTT. Translation: CASSNIQGDTGELFF.

This clone has more than one count but fewer than ten. The V gene is TRBV15, the J gene TRBJ1-5, with 7 bases lining up with TRBD1. This CDR3 has 15 residues. The J segment lost 5 bases and the V segment lost 1 base, leaving 5 bases of the junction unmatched. Germline V gene sequence: CDR1 LNHNV, CDR2 YYDKDF (reference sequence). The CDR3 DNA follows: TGTGCCACCAGCAGAGGAGACAGGGAGGATCAGCCCCAGCATTTT. Translation: CATSRGDREDQPQHF.

The chain is built from TRBV10-1 and TRBJ2-1; 12 bases agree with TRBD2. V lost 2 bases, J lost 15 bases, and 11 bases stayed unmatched. Germline V CDR1 and CDR2: WNHNN, SYGVQD (reference sequence). CDR3 length: 15 residues. This CDR3 is CASSEDTSGGRRRFF. The CDR3 bases are TGCGCCAGCAGTGAGGATACTAGCGGGGGGCGACGGCGGTTCTTC.

The rearrangement links TRBV19 to TRBJ1-6, with 7 bases that match TRBD1. V was clipped by 0 bases and J by 5 bases; unmatched bases: 7. The CDR3 spans 17 residues. The germline V gene encodes CDR1 LNHDA and CDR2 SQIVND (reference sequence). The CDR3 bases are TGTGCCAGTAGTATAGAGAAGAACAGGGGTAATAATTCACCCCTCCACTTT. This sequence encodes CASSIEKNRGNNSPLHF.

V usage is TRBV7-2 and J usage is TRBJ2-1, with TRBD2 identical over 10 bases. V shed 5 bases and J 4 bases; nucleotides not matched to a gene: 8. This CDR3 region has 16 residues. CDR1 and CDR2 from the germline V gene are SGHTA and FQGNSA. The CDR3 sequence: CASSLASGGKYNEQFF. DNA of the CDR3: TGTGCCAGCAGCCTGGCTAGCGGGGGCAAGTACAATGAGCAGTTCTTC.

The gene calls are TRBV29-1 and TRBJ1-5; tentative D call: TRBD1 (6 bases). The germline CDR1 and CDR2 sequences are SQVTM and ANQGSEA. Trimming stripped 3 bases from V and 7 bases from J, with 13 bases between. The CDR3 has 13 residues. CDR3 residues: CSVDYGGGQPQHF. The CDR3 nucleotides are TGCAGCGTTGATTATGGGGGCGGGCAGCCCCAGCATTTT.

J is TRBJ2-7 and V is TRBV6-6; weak D call: TRBD1 (6 bases). In germline, CDR1 is MNHNY, CDR2 SVGAGI (reference sequence). V lost 6 bases and J lost 2, with 11 bases in between. CDR3 length equals 13 residues. The CDR3 DNA sequence: TGTGCCAGCAGCCTGGGGGCCCCCTACGAGCAGTACTTC. Amino acids: CASSLGAPYEQYF.

The V call is TRBV7-9, the J call TRBJ1-4; 10 nucleotides align to TRBD1. Germline assignment: CDR1 SEHNR and CDR2 FQNEAQ (reference sequence). V shed 1 base and J 7 bases; nucleotides not matched to a gene: 3. The CDR3 is 15 residues long. The CDR3 DNA sequence: TGTGCCAGCAGCTTAGGACAGGGGGCGACTGAAAAACTGTTTTTT. It yields the protein CASSLGQGATEKLFF.